The 6 T cell receptor beta chains given below trace back to one sample, sequenced in a study of CD8+CD57+ T cells in acquired aplastic anemia. The patients chosen for sequencing had shown expansion of CD8+CD57+ cells (detected by flow cytometry). Profiles of TCR beta VDJ and CDR3 were generated from a genomic DNA template. TCRdb re-called the reads with MiXCR, one entry per CDR3 protein. The sample holds 150,000 to 200,000 distinct CDR3 sequences; roughly 50% are singletons and the top ten take under 2%. Sequencing was performed on sorted CD4+, CD8+, or CD8+CD57+ T cells (not recorded which) from PBMCs. The receptor set was obtained from a human donor with aplastic anemia.

The chain employs TRBV12-3 or TRBV12-4 and TRBJ1-2; 10 bases match TRBD1. This CDR3 comprises 15 residues. After removal of 5 bases from V and 7 bases from J, the junction contained 10 bases not matched to a gene. CDR3 protein: CASSPGQGKGRGYTF. CDR3 sequence (DNA): TGTGCCAGCAGTCCGGGACAGGGGAAAGGGCGTGGCTACACCTTC.

This rearrangement joins TRBV24-1 to TRBJ1-2, with no clear D. The CDR3 has 14 residues. Germline CDR1 reads KGHDR; CDR2 reads SFDVKD. With 4 bases removed from V and 5 bases from J, the gap between germline ends came to 13 bases. The CDR3 here is CATSDPRGTYGYTF. The DNA for the CDR3 is TGTGCCACCAGTGACCCCCGCGGCACGTATGGCTACACCTTC.

The chain recombines TRBV7-3 with TRBJ2-7, with TRBD1 identical over 10 bases. The germline CDR1 and CDR2 sequences are SGHTA and FQGTGA. The J segment lost 4 bases and the V segment lost 1 base, leaving 16 bases of the junction unmatched. The CDR3 runs 19 residues. CDR3 DNA: TGTGCCAGCAGCTTAAGGTCCGGGACAGGGGTTCCGCCTTGGTACGAGCAGTACTTC. Its translation: CASSLRSGTGVPPWYEQYF.

This clonotype was counted many times. The rearrangement links TRBV15 to TRBJ1-1; D gene uncertain. Trimming removed 5 bases at V and 2 bases at J, with 15 bases between. This CDR3 spans 15 amino acids. Germline CDR1 reads LNHNV; CDR2 reads YYDKDF (reference sequence). The CDR3 loop reads CATSYRTAINTEAFF. The CDR3 DNA follows: TGTGCCACCAGCTACCGGACGGCGATAAACACTGAAGCTTTCTTT.

The chain links TRBV5-6 to TRBJ1-1; 7 positions match TRBD1. Losses at the gene ends were 3 bases for V and 8 bases for J; bases not matched to a gene: 7. From germline, CDR1 is SGHDT and CDR2 YYEEEE. This CDR3 has 13 amino acids. In DNA, the CDR3 is TGTGCCAGCAGCTACCGGACAGGATGGGAAGCTTTCTTT. Translated: CASSYRTGWEAFF.

The chain couples TRBV2 to TRBJ2-2; D is unclear. V was trimmed by 3 bases and J by 5 bases, leaving 10 bases between them. The germline V gene has CDR1 SNHLY and CDR2 FYNNEI. This CDR3 is built from 14 residues. CDR3 bases: TGTGCCAGCAGTGACCACTACCAGACCGGGGAGCTGTTTTTT. Encoded protein: CASSDHYQTGELFF.